This entry features one T cell receptor beta chain sequence. The CDR3 is made up of 13 amino acids. CDR1 is MNHNY and CDR2 is SVGAGI in the germline V gene (reference sequence). The V end lost 7 bases, the J end lost 2 bases, and 11 bases lay between the germline ends. This sample is part of a study of blood T cell repertoires in COVID-19. Repertoires were generated with immunoSEQ multiplex PCR, while TCRdb's copy carries only in-frame clones and drops some. The sample carries roughly 100,000 clones, around 92% recorded once. Sequenced material: peripheral blood. The V gene is TRBV6-6, the J gene TRBJ2-5, with a possible D match to TRBD2 (5 bases). The receptor was isolated from a middle-aged man with active COVID-19. In DNA form, the CDR3 reads TGTGCCAGCATCCGCCGGGAACAAGAGACCCAGTACTTC. Encoded protein: CASIRREQETQYF.